The 13 T cell receptor beta chains presented below share a single source sample, sequenced in a study of memory CD4+ T cells and cytomegalovirus serostatus. The sort gate was single viable CD3+CD4+CD8-CD45RO+ cells for memory CD4+ T cells. The assay was immunoSEQ multiplex PCR, and TCRdb's table has in-frame clones only and misses some. Of around 45,000 clones listed, around 74% are singletons. Sequencing was performed on memory CD4+ T cells from blood. Receptors originate from an adult in good health and CMV-seropositive.

The V and J genes are TRBV4-2 and TRBJ1-5; maybe TRBD1 (5 bases). Germline loops: CDR1 LGHNA, CDR2 YNFKEQ. Trimming stripped 0 bases from V and 4 bases from J, with 13 bases between. CDR3 length equals 16 residues. For the CDR3, the DNA is TGTGCCAGCAGCCAAGAGGGTGGACACGTTAATCAGCCCCAGCATTTT. Protein sequence: CASSQEGGHVNQPQHF.

With regard to this clone: At one end the junction does not follow the germline gene, possibly because of a read error. The chain has TRBV19 and TRBJ2-7; 8 bases line up with TRBD1. Germline loops: CDR1 LNHDA, CDR2 SQIVND (reference sequence). The CDR3 is 15 residues long. The CDR3 DNA follows: TGTGCCAGTACTATAGGGACAGGCGGTTCAGGCGAGCAGTACTTC. Protein: CASTIGTGGSGEQYF.

This chain connects TRBV7-8 to TRBJ2-7, with 9 bases fitting TRBD2. The CDR3 is 16 residues long. With 5 bases clipped from V and 5 bases from J, the junction kept 13 bases outside the gene matches. Germline lookup yields CDR1 SGHVS and CDR2 FQNEAQ. CDR3 protein: CASSAPGGTSYDEQYF. CDR3 in DNA: TGTGCCAGCAGCGCCCCGGGTGGGACTAGCTACGACGAGCAGTACTTC.

The genes are TRBV2 and TRBJ2-3; D uncertain. Germline V gene lookup returns CDR1 SNHLY and CDR2 FYNNEI. The CDR3 spans 14 residues. Trimming took 4 bases from V and 6 from J, leaving 14 bases between them. The CDR3 DNA is TGTGCCAGCAGTGTGGCCTCCCGGGCGGATACGCAGTATTTT. Its protein is CASSVASRADTQYF.

The CDR3 sequence is CASSLGGSNTEAFF. CDR3 in DNA: TGTGCCAGCAGCCTTGGAGGGTCGAACACTGAAGCTTTCTTT. The rearrangement uses TRBV7-2 and TRBJ1-1; D is undetermined. Trimming took off 5 bases at V and 1 base at J, with 11 bases between the two ends. Germline lookup yields CDR1 SGHTA and CDR2 FQGNSA. The CDR3 contains 14 residues.

The rearrangement links TRBV27 to TRBJ2-7, with 10 bases matching TRBD1. J gave up 0 bases and V 0 bases, and 8 bases lay outside the gene matches. The CDR3 has 18 residues. The V gene's germline CDR1 is MNHEY and CDR2 SMNVEV (reference sequence). CDR3 nucleotide sequence: TGTGCCAGCAGTTTATCCTTAAACCGGGACAGGGGCTCCTACGAGCAGTACTTC. Amino acid sequence: CASSLSLNRDRGSYEQYF.

This clone was seen a few times. The V gene is TRBV6-1, the J gene TRBJ2-4; D not certain. This CDR3 region has 13 residues. Trimming shortened V by 6 bases and J by 2 bases, and 8 bases separated the two germline ends. The germline CDR1 and CDR2 sequences are MNHNS and SASEGT. CDR3 region: CASRGITKNIQYF. Here the CDR3 DNA reads TGTGCCAGCAGGGGGATAACCAAAAACATTCAGTACTTC.

The chain is built from TRBV4-1 and TRBJ1-1; 8 bases fit TRBD1. The junction had 8 bases not matched to a gene; V was cut back by 4 bases and J by 1 base. The V gene's germline CDR1 is MGHRA and CDR2 YSYEKL. The CDR3 spans 16 residues. In nucleotides, the CDR3 is TGCGCCAGCAGCCTAGGACAGGGATCCGGGAACACTGAAGCTTTCTTT. Translating gives CASSLGQGSGNTEAFF.

This clone is a singleton in its sample. V and J are TRBV5-4 and TRBJ1-2; 7 bases line up with TRBD1. V dropped 2 bases and J dropped 3; count of bases not matched to a gene: 7. CDR1 is SGHNT and CDR2 is YYREEE in the germline V gene (reference sequence). The CDR3 covers 15 residues. The CDR3 spells CASSLDLDRYYGYTF. The CDR3 DNA sequence: TGTGCCAGCAGCTTAGACCTGGACAGGTACTATGGCTACACCTTC.

This clone was counted between two and nine times. The chain uses TRBV19 and TRBJ1-6; D ambiguous. The CDR3 is made up of 12 amino acids. Germline V gene sequence: CDR1 LNHDA, CDR2 SQIVND (reference sequence). V lost 11 bases and J lost 5, with 10 bases in between. CDR3 sequence reads: CASGHNNSPLHF. CDR3 coding DNA: TGTGCCTCGGGCCATAATAATTCACCCCTCCACTTT.

This clone was detected only once. The V gene is TRBV6-6, the J gene TRBJ2-5; D not resolved. CDR1 is MNHNY, CDR2 SVGAGI, per germline (reference sequence). Trimming pared 4 bases from V and 5 bases from J, leaving 20 bases between. This CDR3 region has 16 residues. The CDR3 is CASSSNRPSARETQYF. The CDR3 DNA reads as TGTGCCAGCAGTTCAAACCGGCCATCTGCGCGGGAGACCCAGTACTTC.

The chain is built from TRBV19 and TRBJ2-3; D perhaps matches TRBD1 (6 bases). CDR1 and CDR2 (germline): LNHDA, SQIVND (reference sequence). The CDR3 extends over 13 amino acids. The V end lost 3 bases, the J end lost 5 bases, and 9 bases lay between the germline ends. This CDR3 reads CASSMNREDTQYF. The CDR3 nucleotides are TGTGCCAGTAGTATGAACAGGGAAGATACGCAGTATTTT.

V and J are TRBV6-1 and TRBJ2-5; 7 positions match TRBD1. With 7 bases clipped from V and 4 bases from J, the junction kept 12 bases outside the gene matches. This CDR3 is 15 amino acids long. CDR1 is MNHNS, CDR2 SASEGT, per germline. In DNA form, the CDR3 reads TGTGCCAGCACCACGGGGCAGGGGGACCTAGAGACCCAGTACTTC. Its translation: CASTTGQGDLETQYF.